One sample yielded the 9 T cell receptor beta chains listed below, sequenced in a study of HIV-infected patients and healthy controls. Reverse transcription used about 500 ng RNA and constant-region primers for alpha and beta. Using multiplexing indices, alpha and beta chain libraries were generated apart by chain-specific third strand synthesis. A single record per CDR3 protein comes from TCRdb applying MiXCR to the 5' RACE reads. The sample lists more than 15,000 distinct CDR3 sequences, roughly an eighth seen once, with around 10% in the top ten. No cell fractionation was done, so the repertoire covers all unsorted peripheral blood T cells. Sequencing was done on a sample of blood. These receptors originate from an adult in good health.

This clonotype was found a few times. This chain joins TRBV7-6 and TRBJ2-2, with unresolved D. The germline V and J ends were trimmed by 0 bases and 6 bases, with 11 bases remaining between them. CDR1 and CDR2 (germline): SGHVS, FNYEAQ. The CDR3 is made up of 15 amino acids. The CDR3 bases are TGTGCCAGCAGCTTAGCGGCAGATATCGCCGGGGAGCTGTTTTTT. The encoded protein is CASSLAADIAGELFF.

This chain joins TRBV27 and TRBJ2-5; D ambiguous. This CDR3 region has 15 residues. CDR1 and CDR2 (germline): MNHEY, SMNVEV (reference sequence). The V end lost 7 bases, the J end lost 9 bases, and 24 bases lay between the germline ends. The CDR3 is CASTRVSDTGFPQYF. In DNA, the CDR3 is TGTGCCAGCACCCGGGTCTCCGACACCGGTTTTCCCCAGTACTTC.

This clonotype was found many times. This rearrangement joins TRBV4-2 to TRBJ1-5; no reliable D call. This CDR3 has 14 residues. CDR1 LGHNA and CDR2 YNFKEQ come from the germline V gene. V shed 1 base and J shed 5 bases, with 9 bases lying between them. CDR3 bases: TGTGCCAGCAGCCAAGGGGGAGGGCATCAGCCCCAGCATTTT. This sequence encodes CASSQGGGHQPQHF.

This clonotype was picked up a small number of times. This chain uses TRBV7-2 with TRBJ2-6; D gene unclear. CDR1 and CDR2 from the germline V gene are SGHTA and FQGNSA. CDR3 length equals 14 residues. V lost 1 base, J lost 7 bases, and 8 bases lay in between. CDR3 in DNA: TGTGCCAGCAGCTTAGGGGTCAGAGCCAACGTCCTGACTTTC. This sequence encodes CASSLGVRANVLTF.

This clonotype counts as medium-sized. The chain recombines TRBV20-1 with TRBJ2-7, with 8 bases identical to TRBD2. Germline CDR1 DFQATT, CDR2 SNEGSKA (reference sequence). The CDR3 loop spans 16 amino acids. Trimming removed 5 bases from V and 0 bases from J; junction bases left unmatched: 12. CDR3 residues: CSAVWRGASSSYEQYF. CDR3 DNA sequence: TGCAGTGCTGTCTGGCGGGGGGCTTCAAGCTCCTACGAGCAGTACTTC.

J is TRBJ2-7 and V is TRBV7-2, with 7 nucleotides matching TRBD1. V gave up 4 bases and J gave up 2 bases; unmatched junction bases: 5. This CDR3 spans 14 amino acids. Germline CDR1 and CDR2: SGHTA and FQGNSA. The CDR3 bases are TGTGCCAGCAGCTCACGACAGGGACCCTACGAGCAGTACTTC. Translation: CASSSRQGPYEQYF.

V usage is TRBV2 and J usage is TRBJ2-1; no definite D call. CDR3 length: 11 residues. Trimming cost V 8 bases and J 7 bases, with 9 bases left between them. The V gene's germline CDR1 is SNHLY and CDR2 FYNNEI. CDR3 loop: CASWATNEQFF. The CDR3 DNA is TGTGCCAGCTGGGCTACGAATGAGCAGTTCTTC.

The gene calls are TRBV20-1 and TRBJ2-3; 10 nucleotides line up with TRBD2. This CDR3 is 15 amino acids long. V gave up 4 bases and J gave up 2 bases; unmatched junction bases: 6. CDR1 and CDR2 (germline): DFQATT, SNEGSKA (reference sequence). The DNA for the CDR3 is TGCAGTGCTACTCTAGCGGGGGCCTCCACAGATACGCAGTATTTT. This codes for CSATLAGASTDTQYF.

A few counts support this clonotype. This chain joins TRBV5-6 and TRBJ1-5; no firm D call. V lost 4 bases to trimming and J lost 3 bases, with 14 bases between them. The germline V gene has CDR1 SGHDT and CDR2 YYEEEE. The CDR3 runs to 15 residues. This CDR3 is CASSHSVTLNQPQHF. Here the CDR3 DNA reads TGTGCCAGCAGCCACTCGGTCACCCTCAATCAGCCCCAGCATTTT.